One T cell receptor (beta chain) is described in this entry. This clonotype was picked up many times. Its antigen remains undetermined. No per-base quality is available; no much larger clone lies one base away. The TCR beta CDR3 regions were amplified from the RNA transcripts. For the first round of RT-PCR on the TCR CDR3, the HTBI primer set was used together with the Qiagen OneStep RT-PCR kit. A second multiplex PCR round built the libraries, followed by size selection and purification. Libraries were sequenced paired-end with 100 bp reads on an Illumina HiSeq2000. On the study's bioinformatics: SOAPnuke was used to process the raw data, with reads discarded if the reads contained adapters or uncalled bases, had a mean Phred below 15, or lacked an exact constant-primer or identifier match. COPE v1.2.5 was used to merge the high-quality paired reads, and each unique nucleotide sequence was defined as a clonotype. Clonotypes were aligned to IMGT TRBV, TRBD and TRBJ reference segments using MiTCR v1.1. Only V-J combinations with frequency above 0.0001, covering about 99% of repertoires, were analysed. A TCS score was defined as the ratio of F50 (clonal expansion) to E x V (chaos), with BLOSUM62-based TCRdist applied between CDR3 peptides within each V-J. Welch's t-statistics and random forest reduced roughly 500 V-J features to fewer than 15, which were used in a naive Bayes classifier (R e1071). TCRdb reprocessed the public reads (quality trimming at Q25 with fastp, clone calling with MiXCR) and kept in-frame beta chains. Rows matching on CDR3 protein sequence are summarized as one entry with the most common DNA and genes. These V and J calls originate from TCRdb's pipeline instead of the authors' own analysis. The sample data list some 570,000 distinct CDR3 sequences, and 14% of these were observed just once. The ten largest clones take up roughly 7% of the sample.

Per the germline V gene, SQVTM is the CDR1 and ANQGSEA is the CDR2. The CDR3 runs 14 residues from the cysteine to the phenylalanine. Of all the DNA, just the CDR3 is kept, 42 bases in frame from base 1. V is cut back by 4 bases and J by 7 bases, with 6 bases in the junction unmatched. The entry originates in a study of T cells in Graves' hyperthyroidism and ophthalmopathy (dated by TCRdb to between 2018 and 2021). Looking at the study overall: Peripheral blood samples were taken at initial diagnosis, before any treatment was given. To identify distinguishing TCR V-J signatures, a discovery cohort of around 100 patients was used, comprising fewer than 45 with Graves' ophthalmopathy and 57 with stable Graves' hyperthyroidism. For training and testing, the 100 or so patients in the discovery cohort were randomly divided in a 7:3 ratio. Following sampling, methimazole starting at 30 mg daily was given to hyperthyroidism patients, and high-dose intravenous methylprednisolone was given to ophthalmopathy patients. The paper reports TCR Vbeta CDR3 sequencing of roughly 140 peripheral blood samples: 43 ophthalmopathy, under 80 hyperthyroidism and approximately 17 progressor patients. Prospective prediction of ophthalmopathy was tested in an independent validation cohort of 18 to 20 hyperthyroidism patients and roughly 16 patients who later progressed to ophthalmopathy. In addition, the study compared T-cell repertoires in thyroid tissue and in blood from roughly six Graves' hyperthyroidism patients. The investigation overall reported the following: No statistical method was used to set the sample size in advance, and investigators knew the group allocation. Most expanded thyroid clonotypes (frequency above 0.001) were also found in blood, which suggests that blood repertoires may mirror thyroid immune responses. During validation, the model predicted progression to ophthalmopathy a median of about 6.3 months ahead of onset, with approximately 71% sensitivity and about 72% specificity. Ophthalmopathy was separated from stable hyperthyroidism by a 13 V-J signature model, with over 85% sensitivity and 81% to 83% specificity obtained in cross-validation and 80%/75% obtained in testing.

Ophthalmopathy patients had moderately to severely active disease, with a Clinical Activity Score of 3 or more, a NOSPECS grade of 4 or more, and a disease duration of less than 3 months. The study excluded patients with uncontrolled infections, other autoimmune diseases, pregnancy or lactation. Diagnoses were based on clinical symptoms, serum thyroxine and TRAb, thyroid ultrasound and orbital computed tomography. Ficoll-Paque density gradient centrifugation was used to isolate PBMCs from under 11 ml of fresh peripheral blood. Total RNA was extracted using Trizol reagent, and RNA quality was assessed on an Agilent 2100 Bioanalyzer.

The chain was built from TRBV29-1 and TRBJ2-3; TRBD1 agrees with 12 junctional bases. This TCR was sampled from a young woman with Graves' ophthalmopathy. Sample: blood. The DNA is TGCAGCGTTGGTGTGGGACAGGGGGCGAATACGCAGTATTTT. It codes for CSVGVGQGANTQYF.